Shown below are 24 T cell receptor beta chains from a single sample sequenced in a study of blood T cell repertoires in COVID-19. Assay: immunoSEQ multiplex PCR; the TCRdb copy retains only in-frame clones and omits some. The sample consists of around 40,000 clones, just over 85% of them appearing once. Material: peripheral blood. Receptor source: a man aged 55-75 years with active COVID-19.

V gene TRBV11-3 combines with J gene TRBJ1-1; a weak D match, TRBD1 (5 bases). Trimming removed 4 bases at V and 1 base at J, with 10 bases between. The CDR3 consists of 14 residues. Germline CDR1 and CDR2: SGHNT and YENEEA. The CDR3 here is CASSWQGPNTEAFF. The CDR3 DNA reads TGTGCCAGCAGCTGGCAGGGCCCGAACACTGAAGCTTTCTTT.

The chain couples TRBV6-5 to TRBJ2-7, with 9 bases aligning to TRBD1. Trimming took 11 bases from V and 3 from J; bases not matched to a gene: 5. This CDR3 is built from 12 residues. Germline V gene sequence: CDR1 MNHEY, CDR2 SVGAGI. Here the CDR3 reads CAGRTGDYEQYF. The CDR3 bases are TGTGCCGGAAGGACAGGGGACTACGAGCAGTACTTC.

The chain recombines TRBV10-2 with TRBJ1-3, with D unresolved. Germline CDR1 WSHSY, CDR2 SAAADI. The CDR3 consists of 17 residues. Trimming removed 1 base from V and 2 bases from J, with 15 bases in between. CDR3: CASSEYGVARAGNTIYF. The CDR3 coding sequence is TGCGCCAGCAGTGAGTACGGGGTAGCTCGAGCTGGAAACACCATATATTTT.

This chain links TRBV7-8 with TRBJ1-5; tentative D call: TRBD1 (5 bases). The CDR3 is made up of 16 amino acids. Germline V gives CDR1 SGHVS, CDR2 FQNEAQ. Trimming stripped 5 bases from V and 0 bases from J, with 14 bases between. The CDR3 nucleotides are TGTGCCAGCAGCCACGACAGCGCGTATAGCAATCAGCCCCAGCATTTT. It translates to CASSHDSAYSNQPQHF.

This chain uses TRBV18 with TRBJ2-5; 7 nucleotides line up with TRBD1. The CDR3 has 16 amino acids. Germline CDR1 reads KGHSH; CDR2 reads LQKENI. With 3 bases clipped from V and 0 bases from J, the junction kept 7 bases outside the gene matches. The CDR3 DNA follows: TGTGCCAGCTCACCCCCTCAACAGGGGAACCAAGAGACCCAGTACTTC. Its protein is CASSPPQQGNQETQYF.

This clone was picked up one time. The V and J genes are TRBV6-6 and TRBJ2-7; D perhaps matches TRBD1 (6 bases). Germline V lookup: CDR1 MNHNY, CDR2 SVGAGI (reference sequence). Trimming shortened V by 2 bases and J by 5 bases, and 10 bases separated the two germline ends. This CDR3 comprises 13 residues. The CDR3 region is CASSYRTAHEQYF. The DNA of the CDR3 is TGTGCCAGCAGTTACCGGACAGCGCACGAGCAGTACTTC.

This clone was found once. The chain uses TRBV6-4 and TRBJ2-5; D not resolved. Per the germline V gene, CDR1 is MRHNA and CDR2 is SNTAGT. V lost 2 bases and J lost 1, with 17 bases in between. This CDR3 has 17 amino acids. The CDR3 spells CASSDDTYSGSQETQYF. The DNA for the CDR3 is TGTGCCAGCAGTGACGACACCTACTCCGGCTCCCAAGAGACCCAGTACTTC.

This chain links TRBV18 with TRBJ1-2, with TRBD1 as a possible D gene (5 bases). The CDR3 covers 14 residues. The germline CDR1 and CDR2 sequences are KGHSH and LQKENI. Trimming pared 6 bases from V and 5 bases from J, leaving 16 bases between. Here the CDR3 DNA reads TGTGCCAGCTCCCTCTCGGGGGGTCCGTATGGCTACACCTTC. Residues: CASSLSGGPYGYTF.

The chain carries TRBV18 and TRBJ2-5, with TRBD1 as a possible D gene (6 bases). CDR3 length: 17 residues. The germline V and J ends were trimmed by 3 bases and 2 bases, with 19 bases remaining between them. Germline CDR1 reads KGHSH; CDR2 reads LQKENI. CDR3 in amino acids: CASSPRGVGTLQETQYF. The CDR3 DNA sequence: TGTGCCAGCTCACCTCGTGGCGTCGGGACACTACAAGAGACCCAGTACTTC.

This clone was detected only a few times. The genes are TRBV5-6 and TRBJ2-3; 9 nucleotides line up with TRBD1. The CDR3 extends over 14 amino acids. From germline, CDR1 is SGHDT and CDR2 YYEEEE. V was pared by 5 bases and J by 4 bases, with 5 bases of the junction left unmatched. The CDR3 is CASRTYRGPDTQYF. The CDR3 DNA reads as TGTGCCAGCAGAACCTACAGGGGGCCAGATACGCAGTATTTT.

The rearrangement joins TRBV5-1 to TRBJ2-1; maybe TRBD1 (5 bases). The germline V gene encodes CDR1 SGHRS and CDR2 YFSETQ. V was shortened by 4 bases and J by 7 bases, with 15 bases between the two germline ends. The CDR3 runs 14 residues. The CDR3: CASSTGYASNEQFF. CDR3 nucleotide sequence: TGCGCCAGCAGCACAGGATATGCCTCGAATGAGCAGTTCTTC. The whole variable domain, filled in from reference TRBV5-1 and TRBJ2-1, reads KAGVTQTPRYLIKTRGQQVTLSCSPISGHRSVSWYQQTPGQGLQFLFEYFSETQRNKGNFPGRFSGRQFSNSRSEMNVSTLELGDSALYLCASSTGYASNEQFFGPGTRLTVL.

The genes are TRBV10-1 and TRBJ1-4; D gene ambiguous. This CDR3 is 21 amino acids long. Trimming took 0 bases from V and 5 from J, leaving 28 bases between them. CDR1 is WNHNN and CDR2 is SYGVQD in the germline V gene (reference sequence). This CDR3 is CASSESYAVSNENSWNEKLFF. CDR3 DNA sequence: TGCGCCAGCAGTGAGTCCTACGCTGTGAGTAATGAAAACTCGTGGAATGAAAAACTGTTTTTT.

The chain is built from TRBV3-1 (or the pseudogene TRBV3-2) and TRBJ1-2; 8 bases fit TRBD1. Looked up from germline, CDR1 is LGHDT and CDR2 is YNNKEL (reference sequence). V gave up 4 bases and J gave up 8 bases; unmatched junction bases: 9. The CDR3 covers 14 residues. The CDR3 region is CASSPGQGAYGYTF. The DNA of the CDR3 is TGTGCCAGCAGCCCCGGTCAGGGGGCCTACGGCTACACCTTC.

V gene TRBV7-3 combines with J gene TRBJ2-4, with 10 bases lining up with TRBD2. V trimming: 5 bases; J trimming: 0 bases; junction bases outside the gene matches: 7. Germline CDR1 SGHTA, CDR2 FQGTGA. CDR3 length equals 17 residues. CDR3 in DNA: TGTGCCAGCAGCCCGAGAAGACTAGCGGGAGCCAAAAACATTCAGTACTTC. Its translation is CASSPRRLAGAKNIQYF.

The chain links TRBV29-1 to TRBJ2-1; 9 nucleotides match TRBD2. This CDR3 has 14 residues. CDR1 and CDR2 (germline): SQVTM, ANQGSEA. With 7 bases clipped from V and 5 bases from J, the junction kept 9 bases outside the gene matches. CDR3 nucleotides: TGCAGCGCTGCGCAGACTAGCGGTGACAATGAGCAGTTCTTC. Encoded protein: CSAAQTSGDNEQFF.

This clone has just one count. This sequence joins TRBV19 and TRBJ1-5; D perhaps matches TRBD1 (6 bases). This CDR3 region has 20 residues. The germline V and J ends were trimmed by 3 bases and 0 bases, with 24 bases remaining between them. CDR1 LNHDA and CDR2 SQIVND come from the germline V gene (reference sequence). CDR3 coding DNA: TGTGCCAGTAGTATCCCAAGCATTGGGGGGCGGGGGTATAGCAATCAGCCCCAGCATTTT. Protein: CASSIPSIGGRGYSNQPQHF.

The V gene is TRBV6-6, the J gene TRBJ2-7; TRBD2 matches at 9 bases. Unmatched junction bases numbered 7, after V lost 0 bases and J lost 7 bases. CDR3 size: 15 residues. The germline V gene has CDR1 MNHNY and CDR2 SVGAGI (reference sequence). The CDR3 DNA is TGTGCCAGCAGTTACTCGGAAGCGGGAGGTAGGGAGCAGTACTTC. This codes for CASSYSEAGGREQYF.

The V and J genes are TRBV7-3 and TRBJ2-1, with a weak D call TRBD2 (6 bases). Germline values: CDR1 SGHTA, CDR2 FQGTGA. Trimming took off 2 bases at V and 4 bases at J, with 12 bases between the two ends. This CDR3 comprises 15 residues. CDR3 in amino acids: CASSLGDSGYNEQFF. DNA of the CDR3: TGTGCCAGCAGCTTAGGGGATAGCGGATACAATGAGCAGTTCTTC.

The V and J genes are TRBV29-1 and TRBJ2-1; D gene uncertain. The CDR3 spans 12 residues. Germline assignment: CDR1 SQVTM and CDR2 ANQGSEA. With 7 bases removed from V and 0 bases from J, the gap between germline ends came to 7 bases. As DNA, the CDR3 is TGCAGCGCCATCCCCTCCTACAATGAGCAGTTCTTC. As protein: CSAIPSYNEQFF.

This clone occurred once. V gene TRBV7-8 combines with J gene TRBJ2-1, with D tentatively TRBD2 (6 bases). Per the germline V gene, CDR1 is SGHVS and CDR2 is FQNEAQ. Between the trimmed V and J ends, which lost 5 bases and 7 bases, there was a span of 12 bases. CDR3 size: 13 residues. This CDR3 is CASSDGRWNEQFF. For the CDR3, the DNA is TGTGCCAGCAGCGACGGGAGATGGAATGAGCAGTTCTTC.

Here the CDR3 DNA reads TGTGCCAGAGAGACAGGGACTCGCCCCGGGGAGCTGTTTTTT. Residues: CARETGTRPGELFF. V is TRBV19 and J is TRBJ2-2; a weak D match, TRBD1 (7 bases). V lost 9 bases, J lost 6 bases, and 17 bases lay in between. The germline gives CDR1 LNHDA, CDR2 SQIVND (reference sequence). This CDR3 contains 14 residues. The whole variable domain, remainder taken from reference TRBV19 and TRBJ2-2, is DGGITQSPKYLFRKEGQNVTLSCEQNLNHDAMYWYRQDPGQGLRLIYYSQIVNDFQKGDIAEGYSVSREKKESFPLTVTSAQKNPTAFYLCARETGTRPGELFFGEGSRLTVL.

V is TRBV7-8 and J is TRBJ2-7, with TRBD2 identical over 8 bases. From germline, CDR1 is SGHVS and CDR2 FQNEAQ. With V trimmed by 5 bases and J by 4 bases, 10 bases remained unmatched. This CDR3 is built from 15 residues. CDR3 sequence reads: CASSRTSNTLYEQYF. CDR3 in DNA: TGTGCCAGCAGCCGGACTAGCAACACACTTTACGAGCAGTACTTC.

The chain employs TRBV5-6 and TRBJ1-2, with D uncertain. The CDR3 sequence is 15 residues long. Germline CDR1 SGHDT, CDR2 YYEEEE. Between the trimmed V and J ends, which lost 1 base and 7 bases, there was a span of 17 bases. The CDR3, as DNA: TGTGCCAGCAGCTTGAACGGCCGGGTGGCCCCTGGCTACACCTTC. It translates to CASSLNGRVAPGYTF.

The chain uses TRBV6-2 or TRBV6-3 and TRBJ2-1; the D gene is possibly TRBD2 (6 bases). V was pared by 5 bases and J by 1 base, with 15 bases between. Germline V CDR1 and CDR2: MNHEY, SVGEGT. This CDR3 spans 16 amino acids. The CDR3 loop reads CASSIHGRKSYNEQFF. As DNA, the CDR3 is TGTGCCAGCAGTATCCACGGGAGAAAGTCCTACAATGAGCAGTTCTTC.